These 18 T cell receptor beta chains were all obtained from the same sample, sequenced in a study of shared clonotypes between healthy human individuals. Generated by immunoSEQ multiplex PCR, the TCRdb table keeps only in-frame clones and is missing some. Among about 2.4 million clones, over 85% were seen once, and the ten largest hold 0.36%. What was sequenced was naive CD4+ T cells from PBMCs. Documented subset: CD45RA+ positively selected. Receptors were obtained from a man aged 18 to 30 in good health. Some clones in this sample may be carry-over from other donors' samples.

The V call is TRBV29-1, the J call TRBJ2-2, with 7 bases lining up with TRBD1. The CDR3 is 14 amino acids. CDR1 is SQVTM, CDR2 ANQGSEA, per germline. The V gene end was trimmed by 7 bases and the J gene end by 3 bases; junction bases not matched to a gene: 8. The CDR3: CSGSTGRHTGELFF. In nucleotides, the CDR3 is TGCAGCGGGTCGACAGGGCGGCACACCGGGGAGCTGTTTTTT.

CDR3 loop: CASSLSGILYNEQFF. The CDR3 DNA follows: TGTGCCAGCAGTTTGTCAGGGATTCTATACAATGAGCAGTTCTTC. The chain carries TRBV28 and TRBJ2-1; D may be TRBD1 (5 bases). CDR1 is MDHEN and CDR2 is SYDVKM in the germline V gene. CDR3 length equals 15 residues. The V gene lost 3 bases and the J gene lost 4 bases, with 13 bases spanning the gap.

V gene TRBV5-1 combines with J gene TRBJ2-3; a possible D gene is TRBD1 (5 bases). Trimming pared 4 bases from V and 4 bases from J, leaving 13 bases between. Germline CDR1 reads SGHRS; CDR2 reads YFSETQ. This CDR3 is built from 14 residues. CDR3 sequence: CASSPETASDTQYF. The CDR3 DNA reads as TGCGCCAGCAGCCCCGAGACAGCTTCAGATACGCAGTATTTT.

Concerning this clone: Other nucleotide sequences in the sample specify the same CDR3. The chain combines TRBV11-3 with TRBJ1-1; D not resolved. This CDR3 has 13 amino acids. CDR1 is SGHNT and CDR2 is YENEEA in the germline V gene. Trimming stripped 5 bases from V and 1 base from J, with 8 bases between. CDR3 residues: CASSPGRNTEAFF. DNA of the CDR3: TGTGCCAGCAGCCCGGGGAGGAACACTGAAGCTTTCTTT.

The chain has TRBV25-1 and TRBJ1-4; tentatively, D is TRBD1 (5 bases). CDR1 is MGHDK and CDR2 is SYGVNS in the germline V gene. Trimming took off 3 bases at V and 6 bases at J, with 14 bases between the two ends. This CDR3 has 15 amino acids. CDR3 sequence reads: CASSDPRGGDEKLFF. DNA of the CDR3: TGTGCCAGCAGTGACCCGCGGGGCGGGGATGAAAAACTGTTTTTT.

DNA for the CDR3: TGTGCCAGCAGCTTGTTCAGCACTAATGAAAAACTGTTTTTT. It codes for CASSLFSTNEKLFF. The V call is TRBV5-6, the J call TRBJ1-4; D remains ambiguous. Trimming shortened V by 1 base and J by 2 bases, and 6 bases separated the two germline ends. Germline CDR1 is SGHDT and CDR2 is YYEEEE. This CDR3 comprises 14 residues.

The chain couples TRBV28 to TRBJ2-1; D not certain. Germline CDR1 and CDR2: MDHEN and SYDVKM. This CDR3 spans 13 amino acids. Trimming removed 3 bases at V and 9 bases at J, with 12 bases between. CDR3 DNA sequence: TGTGCCAGCAGTTTTGTAAGAGCAAGTGAGCAGTTCTTC. Translating gives CASSFVRASEQFF.

The chain uses TRBV28 and TRBJ1-4, with TRBD1 as a possible D gene (6 bases). Trimming took 5 bases from V and 3 from J, leaving 13 bases between them. This CDR3 comprises 15 residues. Germline lookup yields CDR1 MDHEN and CDR2 SYDVKM. CDR3 sequence: CASSPRGGANEKLFF. The CDR3 DNA sequence: TGTGCCAGCAGTCCGCGAGGGGGGGCTAATGAAAAACTGTTTTTT.

This CDR3 reads CASSDQGLAGSDTQYF. The CDR3, as DNA: TGCGCCAGCAGCGATCAAGGACTAGCGGGATCAGATACGCAGTATTTT. V and J are TRBV5-1 and TRBJ2-3; TRBD2 matches at 12 bases. Losses at the gene ends were 4 bases for V and 4 bases for J; bases not matched to a gene: 7. Germline V gene data show CDR1 as SGHRS and CDR2 as YFSETQ. This CDR3 contains 16 residues.

V usage is TRBV6-1 and J usage is TRBJ1-5, with TRBD1 as a possible D gene (5 bases). The V gene lost 8 bases and the J gene lost 1 base, with 9 bases spanning the gap. From germline, CDR1 is MNHNS and CDR2 SASEGT. The CDR3 covers 13 residues. The CDR3 nucleotides are TGTGCCAGCGGCCGGGACAGCAATCAGCCCCAGCATTTT. This encodes CASGRDSNQPQHF.

This clone was detected once. This chain joins TRBV7-2 and TRBJ1-5; D unresolved. The germline gives CDR1 SGHTA, CDR2 FQGNSA. The CDR3 consists of 14 residues. Trimming shortened V by 2 bases and J by 7 bases, and 12 bases separated the two germline ends. CDR3 bases: TGTGCCAGCAGCTTATTCCAACTCCCCCAGCCCCAGCATTTT. It specifies CASSLFQLPQPQHF.

The table lists this clone with a few counts. CDR3 in DNA: TGCGCCAGCAGCTTGGACAGGGATGGTGTCGCTTTCTTT. This encodes CASSLDRDGVAFF. V gene TRBV5-1 combines with J gene TRBJ1-1; TRBD1 might be the D (6 bases). The CDR3 has 13 amino acids. The germline V and J ends were trimmed by 0 bases and 11 bases, with 14 bases remaining between them. From germline, CDR1 is SGHRS and CDR2 YFSETQ.

This chain connects TRBV5-6 to TRBJ2-1, with D possibly TRBD1 on 5 matching bases. The CDR3 is made up of 14 amino acids. V dropped 2 bases and J dropped 2 bases, with 8 bases sitting between them. Germline V CDR1 and CDR2: SGHDT, YYEEEE. The CDR3 is CASSFDRTYNEQFF. In DNA form, the CDR3 reads TGTGCCAGCAGCTTCGACAGAACCTACAATGAGCAGTTCTTC. The full variable domain, in which reference TRBV5-6 and TRBJ2-1 provide the parts outside the CDR3, is DAGVTQSPTHLIKTRGQQVTLRCSPKSGHDTVSWYQQALGQGPQFIFQYYEEEERQRGNFPDRFSGHQFPNYSSELNVNALLLGDSALYLCASSFDRTYNEQFFGPGTRLTVL.

The chain employs TRBV18 and TRBJ2-3, with a possible D match to TRBD2 (5 bases). With 2 bases removed from V and 2 bases from J, the gap between germline ends came to 8 bases. Germline V gene sequence: CDR1 KGHSH, CDR2 LQKENI. This CDR3 comprises 14 residues. The CDR3 bases are TGTGCCAGCTCACCAGCGACTAACACAGATACGCAGTATTTT. Amino acids: CASSPATNTDTQYF.

This sequence joins TRBV6-1 and TRBJ1-1; the D gene is possibly TRBD1 (5 bases). V dropped 2 bases and J dropped 3 bases, with 13 bases sitting between them. The V gene's germline CDR1 is MNHNS and CDR2 SASEGT. The length of the CDR3 is 15 residues. DNA of the CDR3: TGTGCCAGCAGTGAACGAGGGGTTTGGGACACTGAAGCTTTCTTT. Amino acids: CASSERGVWDTEAFF.

The rearrangement links TRBV9 to TRBJ2-5, with TRBD1 as a possible D gene (6 bases). Germline V gene lookup returns CDR1 SGDLS and CDR2 YYNGEE. Trimming shortened V by 5 bases and J by 5 bases, and 16 bases separated the two germline ends. CDR3 length: 14 amino acids. The CDR3 region has the DNA TGTGCCAGCAGTGTACAGGGATCCCAGGAGACCCAGTACTTC. Amino acids: CASSVQGSQETQYF.

Notes on this clone: The junction departs from the called germline gene at one end, perhaps through a read error. This sequence joins TRBV5-1 and TRBJ1-5, with a tentative D call TRBD1 (6 bases). Germline assignment: CDR1 SGHRS and CDR2 YFSETQ. The CDR3 spans 14 residues. CDR3 DNA: TGTGCCAGCAGCACCGGACAGCCTGATCAGCCCCAGCATTTT. It encodes CASSTGQPDQPQHF.

The rearrangement links TRBV4-1 to TRBJ2-2, with D uncertain. CDR3 size: 13 residues. Germline V gene sequence: CDR1 MGHRA, CDR2 YSYEKL. V lost 1 base and J 8 bases, leaving 8 bases between the germline ends. CDR3 DNA: TGCGCCAGCAGCCAAGTACAAGGGGGGGAGCTGTTTTTT. This sequence encodes CASSQVQGGELFF.